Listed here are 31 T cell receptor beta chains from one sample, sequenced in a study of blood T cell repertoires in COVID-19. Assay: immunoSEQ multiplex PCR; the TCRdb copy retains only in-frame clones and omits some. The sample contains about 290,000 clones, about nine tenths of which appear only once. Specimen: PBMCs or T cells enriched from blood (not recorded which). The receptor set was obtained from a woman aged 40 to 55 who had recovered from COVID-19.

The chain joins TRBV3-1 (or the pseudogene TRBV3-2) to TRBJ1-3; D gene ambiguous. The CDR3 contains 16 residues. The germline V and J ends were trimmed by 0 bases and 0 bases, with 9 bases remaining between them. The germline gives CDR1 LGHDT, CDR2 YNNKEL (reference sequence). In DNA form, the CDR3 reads TGTGCCAGCAGCCAAGATCGAGGGCCCTCTGGAAACACCATATATTTT. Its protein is CASSQDRGPSGNTIYF.

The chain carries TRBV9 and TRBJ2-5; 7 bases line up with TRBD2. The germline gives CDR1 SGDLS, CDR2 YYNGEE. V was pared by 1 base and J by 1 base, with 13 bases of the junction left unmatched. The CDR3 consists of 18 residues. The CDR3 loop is CASSVTPLAGGTQETQYF. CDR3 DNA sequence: TGTGCCAGCAGCGTAACCCCCTTAGCGGGCGGGACCCAAGAGACCCAGTACTTC.

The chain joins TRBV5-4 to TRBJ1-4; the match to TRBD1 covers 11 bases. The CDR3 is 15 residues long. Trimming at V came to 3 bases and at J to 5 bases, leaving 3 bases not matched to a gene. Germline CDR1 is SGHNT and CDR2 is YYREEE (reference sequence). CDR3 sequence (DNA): TGTGCCAGCAGCTGGGGACAGGGGGGGAATGAAAAACTGTTTTTT. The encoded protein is CASSWGQGGNEKLFF. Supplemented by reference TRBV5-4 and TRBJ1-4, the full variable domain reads ETGVTQSPTHLIKTRGQQVTLRCSSQSGHNTVSWYQQALGQGPQFIFQYYREEENGRGNFPPRFSGLQFPNYSSELNVNALELDDSALYLCASSWGQGGNEKLFFGSGTQLSVL.

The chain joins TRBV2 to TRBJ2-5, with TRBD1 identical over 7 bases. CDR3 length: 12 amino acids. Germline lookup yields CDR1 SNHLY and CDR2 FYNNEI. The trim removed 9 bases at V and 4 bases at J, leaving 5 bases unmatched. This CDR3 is CASSEGAETQYF. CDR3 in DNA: TGTGCCAGTTCTGAGGGGGCAGAGACCCAGTACTTC.

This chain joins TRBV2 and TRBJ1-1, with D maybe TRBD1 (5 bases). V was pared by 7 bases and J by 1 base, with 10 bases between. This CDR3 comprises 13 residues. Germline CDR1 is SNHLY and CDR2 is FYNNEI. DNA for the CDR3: TGTGCCAGCACCATGGACACGAACACTGAAGCTTTCTTT. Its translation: CASTMDTNTEAFF.

The CDR3 nucleotides read TGCGCCACATCGGCGGGGGGCACCGGGGCCAACGTCCTGACTTTC. This translates into CATSAGGTGANVLTF. The chain recombines TRBV5-1 with TRBJ2-6; 8 bases fit TRBD2. Germline-derived CDR1 and CDR2 are SGHRS and YFSETQ. V shed 9 bases and J 4 bases; nucleotides not matched to a gene: 9. CDR3 length: 15 amino acids.

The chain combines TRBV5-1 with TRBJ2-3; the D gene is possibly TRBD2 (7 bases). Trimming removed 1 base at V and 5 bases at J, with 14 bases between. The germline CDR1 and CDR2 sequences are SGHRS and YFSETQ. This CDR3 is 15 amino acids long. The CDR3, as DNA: TGCGCCAGCAGCTTGTACGGGGGGCGAATAGATACGCAGTATTTT. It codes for CASSLYGGRIDTQYF.

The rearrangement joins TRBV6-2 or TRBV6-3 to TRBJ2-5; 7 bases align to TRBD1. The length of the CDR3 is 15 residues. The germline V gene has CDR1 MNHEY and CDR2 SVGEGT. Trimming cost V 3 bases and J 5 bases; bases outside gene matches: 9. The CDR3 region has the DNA TGTGCCAGCAGTTATAATTCACAGGGGTTGGAGACCCAGTACTTC. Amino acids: CASSYNSQGLETQYF.

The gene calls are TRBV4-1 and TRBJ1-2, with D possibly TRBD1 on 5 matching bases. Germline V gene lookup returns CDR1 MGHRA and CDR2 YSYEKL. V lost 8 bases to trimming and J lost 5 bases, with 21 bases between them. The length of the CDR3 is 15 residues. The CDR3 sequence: CASSSPGGGDYGYTF. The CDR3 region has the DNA TGCGCCAGCTCTTCCCCGGGGGGGGGTGATTATGGCTACACCTTC.

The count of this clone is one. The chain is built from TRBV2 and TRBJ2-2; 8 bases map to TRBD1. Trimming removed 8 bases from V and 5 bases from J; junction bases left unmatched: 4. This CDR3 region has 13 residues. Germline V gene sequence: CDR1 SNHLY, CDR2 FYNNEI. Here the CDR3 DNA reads TGTGCCAGCTTACGACAGGGGACCGGGGAGCTGTTTTTT. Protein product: CASLRQGTGELFF. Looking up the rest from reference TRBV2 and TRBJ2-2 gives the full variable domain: EPEVTQTPSHQVTQMGQEVILRCVPISNHLYFYWYRQILGQKVEFLVSFYNNEISEKSEIFDDQFSVERPDGSNFTLKIRSTKLEDSAMYFCASLRQGTGELFFGEGSRLTVL.

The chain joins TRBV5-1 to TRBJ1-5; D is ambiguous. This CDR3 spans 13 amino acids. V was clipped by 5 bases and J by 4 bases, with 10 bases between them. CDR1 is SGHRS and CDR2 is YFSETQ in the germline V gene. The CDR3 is CASRQRENQPQHF. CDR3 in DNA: TGCGCCAGCAGGCAAAGGGAGAATCAGCCCCAGCATTTT.

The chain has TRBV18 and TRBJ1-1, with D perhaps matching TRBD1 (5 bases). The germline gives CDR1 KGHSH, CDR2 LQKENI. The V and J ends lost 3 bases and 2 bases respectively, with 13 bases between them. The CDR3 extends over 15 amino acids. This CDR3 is CASSPSPQGNTEAFF. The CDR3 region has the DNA TGTGCCAGCTCACCCAGTCCCCAGGGAAACACTGAAGCTTTCTTT.

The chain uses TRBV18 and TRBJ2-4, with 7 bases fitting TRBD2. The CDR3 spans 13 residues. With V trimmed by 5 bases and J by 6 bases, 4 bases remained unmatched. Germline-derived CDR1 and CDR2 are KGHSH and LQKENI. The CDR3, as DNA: TGTGCCAGCTCAGGGGAGGGTGGAAACATTCAGTACTTC. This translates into CASSGEGGNIQYF.

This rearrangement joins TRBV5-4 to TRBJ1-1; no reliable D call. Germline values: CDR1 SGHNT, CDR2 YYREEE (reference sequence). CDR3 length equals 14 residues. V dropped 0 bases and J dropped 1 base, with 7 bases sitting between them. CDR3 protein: CASSLGRGNTEAFF. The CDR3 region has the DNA TGTGCCAGCAGCTTGGGACGGGGGAACACTGAAGCTTTCTTT.

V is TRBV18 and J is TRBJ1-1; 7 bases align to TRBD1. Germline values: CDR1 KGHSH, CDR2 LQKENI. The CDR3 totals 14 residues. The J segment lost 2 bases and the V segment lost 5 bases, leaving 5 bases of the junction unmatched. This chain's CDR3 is CASSGTGANTEAFF. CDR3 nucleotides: TGTGCCAGCTCAGGTACAGGGGCCAACACTGAAGCTTTCTTT.

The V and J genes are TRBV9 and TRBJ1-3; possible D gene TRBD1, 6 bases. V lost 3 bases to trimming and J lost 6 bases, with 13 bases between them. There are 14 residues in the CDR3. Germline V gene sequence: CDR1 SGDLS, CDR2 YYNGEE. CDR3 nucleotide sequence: TGTGCCAGCAGCGCCCAGGGGAACGCAAACACCATATATTTT. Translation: CASSAQGNANTIYF. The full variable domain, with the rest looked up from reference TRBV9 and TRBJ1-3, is DSGVTQTPKHLITATGQRVTLRCSPRSGDLSVYWYQQSLDQGLQFLIQYYNGEERAKGNILERFSAQQFPDLHSELNLSSLELGDSALYFCASSAQGNANTIYFGEGSWLTVV.

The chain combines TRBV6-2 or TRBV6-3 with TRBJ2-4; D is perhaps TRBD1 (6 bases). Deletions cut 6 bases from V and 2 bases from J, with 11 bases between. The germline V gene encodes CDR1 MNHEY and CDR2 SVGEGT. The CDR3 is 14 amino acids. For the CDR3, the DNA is TGTGCCAGCAGCCGTACAGGGTCCAAAAACATTCAGTACTTC. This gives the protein CASSRTGSKNIQYF.

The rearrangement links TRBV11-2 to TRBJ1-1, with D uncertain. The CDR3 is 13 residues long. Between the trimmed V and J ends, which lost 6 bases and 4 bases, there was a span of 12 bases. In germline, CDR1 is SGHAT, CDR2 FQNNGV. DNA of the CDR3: TGTGCCAGCAGTCTACCGGTCGCCACTGAAGCTTTCTTT. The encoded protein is CASSLPVATEAFF.

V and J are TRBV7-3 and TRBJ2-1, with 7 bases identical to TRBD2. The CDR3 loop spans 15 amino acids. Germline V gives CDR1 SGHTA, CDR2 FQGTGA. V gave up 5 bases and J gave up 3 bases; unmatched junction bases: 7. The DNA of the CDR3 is TGTGCCAGCAGCCGGGACGGCGGGAGCTACAATGAGCAGTTCTTC. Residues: CASSRDGGSYNEQFF.

The chain's CDR3 is CASMIDLSHGYTF. The CDR3 coding sequence is TGTGCCAGTATGATAGACTTATCCCATGGCTACACCTTC. The chain recombines TRBV19 with TRBJ1-2; D remains unclear. From germline, CDR1 is LNHDA and CDR2 SQIVND (reference sequence). The CDR3 covers 13 residues. Trimming shortened V by 7 bases and J by 6 bases, and 15 bases separated the two germline ends. Full variable domain (remainder filled in from reference TRBV19 and TRBJ1-2): DGGITQSPKYLFRKEGQNVTLSCEQNLNHDAMYWYRQDPGQGLRLIYYSQIVNDFQKGDIAEGYSVSREKKESFPLTVTSAQKNPTAFYLCASMIDLSHGYTFGSGTRLTVV.

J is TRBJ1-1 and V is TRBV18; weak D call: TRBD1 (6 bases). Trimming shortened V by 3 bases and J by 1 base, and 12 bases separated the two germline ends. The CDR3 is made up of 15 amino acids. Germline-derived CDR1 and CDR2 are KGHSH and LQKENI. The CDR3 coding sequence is TGTGCCAGCTCACCCGCCAGGGGATCGAACACTGAAGCTTTCTTT. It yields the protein CASSPARGSNTEAFF.

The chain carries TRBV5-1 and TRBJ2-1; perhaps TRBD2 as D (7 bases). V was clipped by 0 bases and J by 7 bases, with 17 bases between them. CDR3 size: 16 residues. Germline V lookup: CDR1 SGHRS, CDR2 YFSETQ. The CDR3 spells CASSLAASRGGNEQFF. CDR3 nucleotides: TGCGCCAGCAGCTTGGCAGCTTCAAGGGGGGGGAATGAGCAGTTCTTC.

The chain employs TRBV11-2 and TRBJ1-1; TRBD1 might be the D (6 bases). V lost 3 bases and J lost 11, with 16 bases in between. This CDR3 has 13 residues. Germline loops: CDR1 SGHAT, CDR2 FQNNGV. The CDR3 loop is CASSLRVDSEAFF. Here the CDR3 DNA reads TGTGCCAGCAGCTTGCGTGTGGACAGCGAGGCTTTCTTT.

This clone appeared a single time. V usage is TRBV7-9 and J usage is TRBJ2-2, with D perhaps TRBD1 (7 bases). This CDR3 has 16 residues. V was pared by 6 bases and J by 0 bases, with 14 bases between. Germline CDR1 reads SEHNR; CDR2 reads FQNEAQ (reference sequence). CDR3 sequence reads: CASSSRGEANTGELFF. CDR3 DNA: TGTGCCAGCAGTTCCAGGGGGGAAGCGAACACCGGGGAGCTGTTTTTT.

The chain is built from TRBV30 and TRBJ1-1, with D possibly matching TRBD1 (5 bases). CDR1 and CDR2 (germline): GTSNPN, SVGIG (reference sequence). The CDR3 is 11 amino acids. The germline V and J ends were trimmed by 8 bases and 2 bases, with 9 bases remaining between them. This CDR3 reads CAQGLNTEAFF. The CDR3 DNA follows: TGTGCCCAGGGACTTAACACTGAAGCTTTCTTT.

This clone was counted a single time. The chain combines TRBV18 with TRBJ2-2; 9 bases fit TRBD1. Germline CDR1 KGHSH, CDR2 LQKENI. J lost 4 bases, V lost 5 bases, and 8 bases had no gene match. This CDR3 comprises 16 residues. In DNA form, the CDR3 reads TGTGCCAGCTCATGGACAGGGGAGGATAGCACCGGGGAGCTGTTTTTT. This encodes CASSWTGEDSTGELFF.

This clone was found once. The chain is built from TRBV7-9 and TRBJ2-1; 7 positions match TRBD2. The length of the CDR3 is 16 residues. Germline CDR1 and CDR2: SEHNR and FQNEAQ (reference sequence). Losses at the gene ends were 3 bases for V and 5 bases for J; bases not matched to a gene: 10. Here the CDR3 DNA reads TGTGCCAGCAGCTTTTTGGGCGGGAGTACCCACAATGAGCAGTTCTTC. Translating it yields CASSFLGGSTHNEQFF.

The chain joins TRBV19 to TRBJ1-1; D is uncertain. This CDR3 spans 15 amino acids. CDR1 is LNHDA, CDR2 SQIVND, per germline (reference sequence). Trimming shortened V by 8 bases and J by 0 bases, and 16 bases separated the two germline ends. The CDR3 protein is CASQTVADLNTEAFF. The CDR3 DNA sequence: TGTGCCAGTCAGACGGTAGCAGATTTGAACACTGAAGCTTTCTTT.

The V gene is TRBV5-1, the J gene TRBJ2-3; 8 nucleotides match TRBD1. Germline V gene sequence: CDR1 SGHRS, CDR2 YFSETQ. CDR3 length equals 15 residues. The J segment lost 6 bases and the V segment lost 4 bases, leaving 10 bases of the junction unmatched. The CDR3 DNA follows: TGCGCCAGCAGCGGCAGACAGGGGTTAGCTGATACGCAGTATTTT. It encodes CASSGRQGLADTQYF. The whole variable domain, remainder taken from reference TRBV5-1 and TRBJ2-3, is KAGVTQTPRYLIKTRGQQVTLSCSPISGHRSVSWYQQTPGQGLQFLFEYFSETQRNKGNFPGRFSGRQFSNSRSEMNVSTLELGDSALYLCASSGRQGLADTQYFGPGTRLTVL.

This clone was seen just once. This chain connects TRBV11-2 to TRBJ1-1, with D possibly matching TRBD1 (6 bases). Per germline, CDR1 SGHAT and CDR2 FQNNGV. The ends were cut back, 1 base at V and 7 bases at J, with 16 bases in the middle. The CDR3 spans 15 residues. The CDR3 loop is CASSLVVQGWGEAFF. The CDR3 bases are TGTGCCAGCAGCTTAGTCGTTCAGGGGTGGGGTGAAGCTTTCTTT.

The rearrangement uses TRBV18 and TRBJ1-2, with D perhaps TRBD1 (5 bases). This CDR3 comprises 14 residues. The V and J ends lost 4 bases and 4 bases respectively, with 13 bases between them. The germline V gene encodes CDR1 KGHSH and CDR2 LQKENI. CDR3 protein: CASSLQDSSYGYTF. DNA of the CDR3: TGTGCCAGCTCACTACAGGATTCTTCCTATGGCTACACCTTC.